The sequence of this T cell receptor beta chain was determined in a study of T-cell reconstitution after alpha-beta-depleted transplantation in children. The authors prepared the TCRbeta library with unique molecular identifiers. MiXCR was run by TCRdb on the PCR reads, yielding one entry per CDR3 protein. The table shows 17,000 or so distinct CDR3 sequences, with 9.5% to 15% occurring only once. This clonotype was counted between two and nine times. The TCR originated in a boy in the first two years of life who had a stem cell transplant for Wiskott-Aldrich syndrome, so the T cells may come from the graft donor. This specimen consisted of PBMCs, mostly from graft donor cells, obtained 180 days after TCRalphabeta/CD19-depleted stem cell transplant.

The CDR3 DNA sequence: TGCGCCAGCAGCTCGCCTTCTAGGTCGGGGCTCCTGAACACTGAAGCTTTCTTT. It yields the protein CASSSPSRSGLLNTEAFF. The chain uses TRBV5-1 and TRBJ1-1; TRBD1 might be the D (5 bases). CDR1 SGHRS and CDR2 YFSETQ come from the germline V gene. This CDR3 has 18 residues. Trimming pared 3 bases from V and 0 bases from J, leaving 21 bases between.